Below, 30 T cell receptor beta chains from the same sample are listed, as sequenced in a study of cytomegalovirus exposure and HLA in healthy donors. The PCR had 60 Vbeta and 13 Jbeta primers. The method was immunoSEQ multiplex PCR; TCRdb's version includes in-frame clones alone and lacks a portion of them. The sample includes some 40,000 clones, 55% to 75% of them seen just once. Sequenced material: PBMCs. These receptors originate from a man aged 60-69 years in good health and CMV-seropositive.

The chain links TRBV5-1 to TRBJ2-5; 15 bases map to TRBD2. Germline assignment: CDR1 SGHRS and CDR2 YFSETQ. The CDR3 has 17 residues. Losses at the gene ends were 3 bases for V and 2 bases for J; bases not matched to a gene: 5. CDR3 DNA: TGCGCCAGCAGCTCAGGGACTAGCGGGAGGACACAAGAGACCCAGTACTTC. It encodes CASSSGTSGRTQETQYF.

This clone was recorded a few times. The genes are TRBV7-9 and TRBJ1-2, with D unresolved. CDR3 size: 14 residues. Trimming shortened V by 1 base and J by 3 bases, and 9 bases separated the two germline ends. Germline V CDR1 and CDR2: SEHNR, FQNEAQ (reference sequence). The CDR3 is CASSLGGVDYGYTF. The CDR3 DNA follows: TGTGCCAGCAGCTTAGGGGGAGTCGACTATGGCTACACCTTC.

J is TRBJ2-7 and V is TRBV4-1; 10 nucleotides agree with TRBD2. Trimming cost V 5 bases and J 4 bases; bases outside gene matches: 8. The CDR3 is 15 residues long. Germline V lookup: CDR1 MGHRA, CDR2 YSYEKL. CDR3 in amino acids: CASSTKAGGPYEQYF. As DNA, the CDR3 is TGCGCCAGCAGCACAAAAGCGGGAGGGCCTTACGAGCAGTACTTC.

The chain is built from TRBV10-3 and TRBJ2-2, with a tentative D call TRBD2 (5 bases). The CDR3 runs 16 residues. The ends were cut back, 2 bases at V and 6 bases at J, with 16 bases in the middle. Germline assignment: CDR1 ENHRY and CDR2 SYGVKD. CDR3 amino acids: CAISEGEILGAGELFF. In nucleotides, the CDR3 is TGTGCCATCAGTGAGGGGGAGATTTTAGGCGCCGGGGAGCTGTTTTTT.

J is TRBJ2-3 and V is TRBV4-1; 9 bases map to TRBD2. The CDR3 length is 17 residues. Germline loops: CDR1 MGHRA, CDR2 YSYEKL. Losses at the gene ends were 0 bases for V and 3 bases for J; bases not matched to a gene: 7. The CDR3 DNA is TGCGCCAGCAGCCAAGAATGGTCCAGCGGGAGGACAGATACGCAGTATTTT. Translation: CASSQEWSSGRTDTQYF.

The chain uses TRBV5-4 and TRBJ1-1, with no clear D. This CDR3 spans 14 amino acids. Germline CDR1 SGHNT, CDR2 YYREEE (reference sequence). V was cut by 8 bases and J by 0 bases, with 14 bases left in between. The CDR3 is CASWRADMNTEAFF. The CDR3, as DNA: TGTGCCAGTTGGAGGGCAGATATGAACACTGAAGCTTTCTTT.

V is TRBV25-1 and J is TRBJ2-1, with D uncertain. The V and J ends lost 4 bases and 6 bases respectively, with 16 bases between them. This CDR3 is built from 15 residues. Germline V gene lookup returns CDR1 MGHDK and CDR2 SYGVNS. This CDR3 is CASSAPPPSGNEQFF. The CDR3 DNA reads as TGTGCCAGCAGTGCTCCACCTCCCTCGGGCAATGAGCAGTTCTTC.

V and J are TRBV5-6 and TRBJ2-1; 14 bases agree with TRBD2. This CDR3 spans 15 amino acids. CDR1 and CDR2 from the germline V gene are SGHDT and YYEEEE. V gave up 4 bases and J gave up 14 bases; unmatched junction bases: 11. CDR3 residues: CASSDPGLAGVREFF. The DNA for the CDR3 is TGTGCCAGCAGCGATCCGGGACTAGCGGGAGTCCGAGAGTTCTTC.

The genes are TRBV10-2 and TRBJ2-7; 7 bases agree with TRBD2. The V segment lost 0 bases and the J segment 0 bases; nucleotides outside the gene matches: 2. The CDR3 is 15 amino acids. CDR1 and CDR2 from the germline V gene are WSHSY and SAAADI. The CDR3 DNA is TGCGCCAGCAGTGAGTCTGGCGGGGGCTCCTACGAGCAGTACTTC. This codes for CASSESGGGSYEQYF.

The CDR3 is CASSVRLAVPELYNEQFF. In nucleotides, the CDR3 is TGTGCCAGCAGTGTGAGACTAGCGGTACCCGAGTTATACAATGAGCAGTTCTTC. V is TRBV2 and J is TRBJ2-1; 9 bases agree with TRBD2. This CDR3 comprises 18 residues. Per the germline V gene, CDR1 is SNHLY and CDR2 is FYNNEI. V shed 4 bases, J shed 4 bases, and the junction held 14 bases outside the gene matches.

The chain recombines TRBV19 with TRBJ2-7; the match to TRBD2 covers 10 bases. The germline V gene encodes CDR1 LNHDA and CDR2 SQIVND (reference sequence). The V and J ends lost 5 bases and 5 bases, in that order; junction bases with no gene match: 9. The CDR3 covers 15 residues. CDR3 protein: CASSPLAGDYDEQYF. CDR3 nucleotides: TGTGCCAGTAGTCCCCTAGCGGGAGATTATGACGAGCAGTACTTC.

This rearrangement joins TRBV19 to TRBJ2-1, with 10 bases identical to TRBD2. Germline CDR1 is LNHDA and CDR2 is SQIVND (reference sequence). The junction had 2 bases not matched to a gene; V was cut back by 5 bases and J by 7 bases. This CDR3 contains 13 residues. In nucleotides, the CDR3 is TGTGCCAGTAGTCTGACTAGCGGGAATGAGCAGTTCTTC. Its translation: CASSLTSGNEQFF. Variable domain in full (rest from reference TRBV19 and TRBJ2-1): DGGITQSPKYLFRKEGQNVTLSCEQNLNHDAMYWYRQDPGQGLRLIYYSQIVNDFQKGDIAEGYSVSREKKESFPLTVTSAQKNPTAFYLCASSLTSGNEQFFGPGTRLTVL.

J is TRBJ2-7 and V is TRBV5-4; 7 bases align to TRBD1. Trimming at V came to 3 bases and at J to 4 bases, leaving 7 bases not matched to a gene. Germline values: CDR1 SGHNT, CDR2 YYREEE (reference sequence). The CDR3 covers 14 residues. In nucleotides, the CDR3 is TGTGCCAGCAGCTCAACCGGGACAGAGTACGAGCAGTACTTC. Its translation: CASSSTGTEYEQYF.

Worth noting for this clone: One junction end does not reproduce the germline sequence, and a read error may be involved. This rearrangement joins TRBV9 to TRBJ2-5, with D perhaps matching TRBD2 (6 bases). The CDR3 extends over 13 amino acids. The germline gives CDR1 SGDLS, CDR2 YYNGEE. CDR3 sequence: CASSEGLQGTQYF. CDR3 bases: TGTGCCAGCAGCGAGGGACTCCAAGGGACCCAGTACTTC.

This clone was found once. The CDR3 nucleotides read TGTGCCAGCAGCCCGTACGGGACAGTTGAGATTGCAGAGACCCAGTACTTC. This sequence encodes CASSPYGTVEIAETQYF. The genes are TRBV7-8 and TRBJ2-5; 7 bases agree with TRBD1. V was clipped by 5 bases and J by 4 bases; unmatched bases: 16. The CDR3 is 17 amino acids. Per the germline V gene, CDR1 is SGHVS and CDR2 is FQNEAQ.

V is TRBV6-5 and J is TRBJ2-3; TRBD2 aligns across 11 bases. The CDR3 is made up of 16 amino acids. The V and J ends lost 0 bases and 2 bases, in that order; junction bases with no gene match: 1. The germline CDR1 and CDR2 sequences are MNHEY and SVGAGI. The CDR3 sequence is CASSYSGLAVTDTQYF. The DNA of the CDR3 is TGTGCCAGCAGTTACTCGGGACTAGCGGTCACAGATACGCAGTATTTT.

This clone was observed a handful of times. The chain joins TRBV19 to TRBJ2-5, with 10 bases matching TRBD2. The CDR3 spans 15 residues. Germline V lookup: CDR1 LNHDA, CDR2 SQIVND (reference sequence). After removal of 6 bases from V and 5 bases from J, the junction contained 9 bases not matched to a gene. The CDR3 DNA reads TGTGCCAGTAGGAAAGCGGGAGGGCCGGGTGAGACCCAGTACTTC. It yields the protein CASRKAGGPGETQYF. The full variable domain, with the rest looked up from reference TRBV19 and TRBJ2-5, is DGGITQSPKYLFRKEGQNVTLSCEQNLNHDAMYWYRQDPGQGLRLIYYSQIVNDFQKGDIAEGYSVSREKKESFPLTVTSAQKNPTAFYLCASRKAGGPGETQYFGPGTRLLVL.

The chain couples TRBV9 to TRBJ2-2; 7 nucleotides match TRBD1. The V gene's germline CDR1 is SGDLS and CDR2 YYNGEE. The J segment lost 5 bases and the V segment lost 0 bases, leaving 4 bases of the junction unmatched. This CDR3 has 15 residues. In DNA form, the CDR3 reads TGTGCCAGCAGCGTAGCCGACAGGGCTACCGGGGAGCTGTTTTTT. It translates to CASSVADRATGELFF. Drawing the rest from reference TRBV9 and TRBJ2-2, the complete variable domain is DSGVTQTPKHLITATGQRVTLRCSPRSGDLSVYWYQQSLDQGLQFLIQYYNGEERAKGNILERFSAQQFPDLHSELNLSSLELGDSALYFCASSVADRATGELFFGEGSRLTVL.

The sample holds a few counts of this clone. This chain connects TRBV4-3 to TRBJ2-5; 11 nucleotides agree with TRBD2. The germline gives CDR1 LGHNA, CDR2 YSLEER. V trimming: 0 bases; J trimming: 4 bases; junction bases outside the gene matches: 7. This CDR3 is built from 17 residues. CDR3 DNA: TGCGCCAGCAGCCAAGATCCGGGACTAGCGGCTCGAGAGACCCAGTACTTC. It is translated as CASSQDPGLAARETQYF.

A few counts support this clone. The rearrangement links TRBV5-4 to TRBJ1-1; 8 nucleotides match TRBD1. Germline CDR1 and CDR2: SGHNT and YYREEE (reference sequence). The CDR3 consists of 13 residues. J was trimmed by 10 bases and V by 4 bases; bases with no gene match: 9. DNA for the CDR3: TGTGCCAGCAGCACCGACAGGGGAGGTGTAGCTTTCTTT. Translated, it gives CASSTDRGGVAFF.

The V and J genes are TRBV6-1 and TRBJ1-4, with D possibly being TRBD1 (5 bases). This CDR3 has 14 residues. V lost 4 bases, J lost 6 bases, and 12 bases lay in between. CDR1 MNHNS and CDR2 SASEGT come from the germline V gene. CDR3 region: CASSGGSRYEKLFF. CDR3 nucleotides: TGTGCCAGCAGTGGGGGCAGTCGGTATGAAAAACTGTTTTTT.

The chain links TRBV6-4 to TRBJ1-4, with 7 positions matching TRBD1. CDR1 is MRHNA, CDR2 SNTAGT, per germline. The V segment lost 5 bases and the J segment 5 bases; nucleotides outside the gene matches: 8. The CDR3 is 15 residues long. The CDR3 region is CASSTQGEENEKLFF. CDR3 nucleotide sequence: TGTGCCAGCAGTACCCAGGGGGAGGAGAATGAAAAACTGTTTTTT.

The V call is TRBV11-2, the J call TRBJ2-1, with 8 bases matching TRBD2. Germline CDR1 reads SGHAT; CDR2 reads FQNNGV. V gave up 5 bases and J gave up 0 bases; unmatched junction bases: 9. CDR3 length: 17 amino acids. The CDR3 DNA reads as TGTGCCAGCAGCGCCCGGGCGAGCGGGAGCTCCTACAATGAGCAGTTCTTC. Translated, it gives CASSARASGSSYNEQFF.

The rearrangement uses TRBV15 and TRBJ2-1; 7 positions agree with TRBD2. The ends lost 1 base at V and 1 base at J; junction bases unmatched: 4. Germline V lookup: CDR1 LNHNV, CDR2 YYDKDF (reference sequence). The CDR3 is 16 amino acids. The chain's CDR3 is CATSRGPSGSYNEQFF. In nucleotides, the CDR3 is TGTGCCACCAGCAGAGGGCCTAGCGGATCCTACAATGAGCAGTTCTTC.

This clone was observed a few times. V usage is TRBV4-1 and J usage is TRBJ2-3; D remains unclear. The CDR3 has 15 residues. Germline CDR1 is MGHRA and CDR2 is YSYEKL. V was cut by 4 bases and J by 2 bases, with 13 bases left in between. The CDR3 DNA follows: TGCGCCAGCAGCCCTGGCTTGGTTGACACAGATACGCAGTATTTT. This encodes CASSPGLVDTDTQYF.

The chain employs TRBV2 and TRBJ1-1, with 9 bases that match TRBD1. This CDR3 is 14 amino acids long. Germline V gives CDR1 SNHLY, CDR2 FYNNEI. Trimming removed 5 bases from V and 5 bases from J; junction bases left unmatched: 6. As DNA, the CDR3 is TGTGCCAGCAGTTGGACAGGGGCCGGGACTGAAGCTTTCTTT. Translated: CASSWTGAGTEAFF.

The gene calls are TRBV19 and TRBJ2-1; 8 nucleotides agree with TRBD2. Trimming removed 4 bases from V and 4 bases from J; junction bases left unmatched: 6. Per the germline V gene, CDR1 is LNHDA and CDR2 is SQIVND (reference sequence). This CDR3 contains 15 residues. The CDR3 spells CASSKSGLGYNEQFF. As DNA, the CDR3 is TGTGCCAGTAGTAAGTCGGGACTAGGATACAATGAGCAGTTCTTC.

The V and J genes are TRBV7-9 and TRBJ2-7; D not resolved. The germline V gene has CDR1 SEHNR and CDR2 FQNEAQ (reference sequence). CDR3 length equals 16 residues. V lost 1 base and J 3 bases, leaving 16 bases between the germline ends. In nucleotides, the CDR3 is TGTGCCAGCAGCTTAGGGTTGGGCAGTCGAATCTACGAGCAGTACTTC. Its protein is CASSLGLGSRIYEQYF. The full variable domain, in which reference TRBV7-9 and TRBJ2-7 provide the parts outside the CDR3, is DTGVSQNPRHKITKRGQNVTFRCDPISEHNRLYWYRQTLGQGPEFLTYFQNEAQLEKSRLLSDRFSAERPKGSFSTLEIQRTEQGDSAMYLCASSLGLGSRIYEQYFGPGTRLTVT.

This clone was seen only a few times. The rearrangement joins TRBV7-9 to TRBJ2-7; 11 positions match TRBD2. The germline V gene encodes CDR1 SEHNR and CDR2 FQNEAQ (reference sequence). With V trimmed by 0 bases and J by 0 bases, 4 bases remained unmatched. The CDR3 is 17 residues long. As DNA, the CDR3 is TGTGCCAGCAGCTTAGCCGGACTAGCGGGTGACTCCTACGAGCAGTACTTC. This gives the protein CASSLAGLAGDSYEQYF.

In nucleotides, the CDR3 is TGTGCCTGGAGCGCCGTAGACGAGCAGTACTTC. This gives the protein CAWSAVDEQYF. V and J are TRBV30 and TRBJ2-7; D not certain. This CDR3 has 11 residues. In germline, CDR1 is GTSNPN, CDR2 SVGIG (reference sequence). Trimming pared 3 bases from V and 5 bases from J, leaving 8 bases between.